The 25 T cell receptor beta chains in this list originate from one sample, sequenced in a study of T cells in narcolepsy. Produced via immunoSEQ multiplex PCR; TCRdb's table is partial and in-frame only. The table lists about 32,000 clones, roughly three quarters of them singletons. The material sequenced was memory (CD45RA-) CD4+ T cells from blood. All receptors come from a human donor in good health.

CDR3 DNA sequence: TGTGCCAGCAGCTCGGGACTAGCGACCATCTACGAGCAGTACTTC. Amino acids: CASSSGLATIYEQYF. The genes are TRBV5-5 and TRBJ2-7; 10 nucleotides align to TRBD2. The trim removed 3 bases at V and 3 bases at J, leaving 6 bases unmatched. Per the germline V gene, CDR1 is SGHKS and CDR2 is YYEKEE (reference sequence). This CDR3 is 15 amino acids long.

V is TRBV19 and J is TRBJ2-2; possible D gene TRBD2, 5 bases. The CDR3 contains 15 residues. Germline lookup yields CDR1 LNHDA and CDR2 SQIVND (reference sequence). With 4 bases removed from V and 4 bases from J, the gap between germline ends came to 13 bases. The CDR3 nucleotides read TGTGCCAGTAGTAGAAAGGGAGTTTTCACCGGGGAGCTGTTTTTT. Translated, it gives CASSRKGVFTGELFF.

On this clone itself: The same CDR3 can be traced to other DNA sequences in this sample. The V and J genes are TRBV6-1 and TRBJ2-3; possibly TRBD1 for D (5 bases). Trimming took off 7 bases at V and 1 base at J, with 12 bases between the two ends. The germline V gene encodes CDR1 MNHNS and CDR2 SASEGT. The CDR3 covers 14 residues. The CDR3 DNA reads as TGTGCCAGCACAGAAGGGGCCCGCACAGATACGCAGTATTTT. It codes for CASTEGARTDTQYF.

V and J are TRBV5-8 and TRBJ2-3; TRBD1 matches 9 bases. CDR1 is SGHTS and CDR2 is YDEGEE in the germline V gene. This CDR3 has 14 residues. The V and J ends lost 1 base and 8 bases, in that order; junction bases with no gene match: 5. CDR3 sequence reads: CASSLLQGAPTQYF. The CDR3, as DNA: TGTGCCAGCAGCTTGTTACAGGGGGCGCCTACGCAGTATTTT.

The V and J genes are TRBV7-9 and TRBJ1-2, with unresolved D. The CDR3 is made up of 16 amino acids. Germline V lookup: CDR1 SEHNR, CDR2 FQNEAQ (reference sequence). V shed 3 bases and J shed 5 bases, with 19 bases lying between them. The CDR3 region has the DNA TGTGCCAGCAGCTTTATTAGCTGGAGCGGCCAATATGGCTACACCTTC. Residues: CASSFISWSGQYGYTF.

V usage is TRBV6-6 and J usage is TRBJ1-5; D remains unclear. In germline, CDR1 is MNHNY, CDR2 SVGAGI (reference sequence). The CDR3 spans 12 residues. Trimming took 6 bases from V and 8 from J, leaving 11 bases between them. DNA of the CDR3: TGTGCCAGCAGCCGACTGGGTGAGCCCCAGCATTTT. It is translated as CASSRLGEPQHF.

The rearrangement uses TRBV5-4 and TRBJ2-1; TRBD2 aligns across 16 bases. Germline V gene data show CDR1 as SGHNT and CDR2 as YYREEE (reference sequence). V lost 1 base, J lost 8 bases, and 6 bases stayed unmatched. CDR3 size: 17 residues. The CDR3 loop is CASSLRWGLAGGDEQFF. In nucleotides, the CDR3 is TGTGCCAGCAGCTTGAGATGGGGACTAGCGGGAGGGGATGAGCAGTTCTTC.

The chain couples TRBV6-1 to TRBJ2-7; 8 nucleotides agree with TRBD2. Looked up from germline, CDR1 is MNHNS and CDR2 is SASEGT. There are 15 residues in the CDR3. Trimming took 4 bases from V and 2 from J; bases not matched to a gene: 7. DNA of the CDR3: TGTGCCAGCAGTGGTACGGGGGGGATCCCCTACGAGCAGTACTTC. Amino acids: CASSGTGGIPYEQYF.

CDR3 sequence reads: CASSVAANTEAFF. In DNA, the CDR3 is TGTGCCAGCAGCGTTGCAGCCAACACTGAAGCTTTCTTT. V gene TRBV9 combines with J gene TRBJ1-1; D unresolved. The CDR3 extends over 13 amino acids. Per the germline V gene, CDR1 is SGDLS and CDR2 is YYNGEE. Trimming took off 2 bases at V and 2 bases at J, with 7 bases between the two ends. Full variable domain (missing parts from reference TRBV9 and TRBJ1-1): DSGVTQTPKHLITATGQRVTLRCSPRSGDLSVYWYQQSLDQGLQFLIQYYNGEERAKGNILERFSAQQFPDLHSELNLSSLELGDSALYFCASSVAANTEAFFGQGTRLTVV.

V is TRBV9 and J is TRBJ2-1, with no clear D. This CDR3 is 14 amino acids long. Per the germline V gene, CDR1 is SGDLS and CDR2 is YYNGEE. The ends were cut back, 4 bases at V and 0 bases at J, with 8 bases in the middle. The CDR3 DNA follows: TGTGCCAGCAGCCCCCAAAGCTCCTACAATGAGCAGTTCTTC. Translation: CASSPQSSYNEQFF. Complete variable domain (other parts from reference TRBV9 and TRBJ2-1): DSGVTQTPKHLITATGQRVTLRCSPRSGDLSVYWYQQSLDQGLQFLIQYYNGEERAKGNILERFSAQQFPDLHSELNLSSLELGDSALYFCASSPQSSYNEQFFGPGTRLTVL.

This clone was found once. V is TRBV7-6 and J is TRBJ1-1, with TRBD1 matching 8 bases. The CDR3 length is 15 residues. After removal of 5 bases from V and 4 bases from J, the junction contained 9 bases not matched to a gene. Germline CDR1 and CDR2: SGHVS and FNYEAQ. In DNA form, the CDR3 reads TGTGCCAGCAGCACAGAGGACAGGGTGGGCACTGAAGCTTTCTTT. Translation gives CASSTEDRVGTEAFF. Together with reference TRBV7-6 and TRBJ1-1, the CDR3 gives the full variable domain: GAGVSQSPRYKVTKRGQDVALRCDPISGHVSLYWYRQALGQGPEFLTYFNYEAQQDKSGLPNDRFSAERPEGSISTLTIQRTEQRDSAMYRCASSTEDRVGTEAFFGQGTRLTVV.

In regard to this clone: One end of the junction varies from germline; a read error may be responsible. CDR3 bases: TGTGCCAGTAGTACGGGACTAGCGGGAGGACTTCGAGACTTC. It codes for CASSTGLAGGLRDF. The chain carries TRBV19 and TRBJ2-7; TRBD2 agrees at 15 bases. The V gene's germline CDR1 is LNHDA and CDR2 SQIVND (reference sequence). CDR3 size: 14 residues.

In DNA form, the CDR3 reads TGCAGCGTTGAAGTGCGGGACAGGGGTTACGAGCAGTACTTC. Translating it yields CSVEVRDRGYEQYF. The chain joins TRBV29-1 to TRBJ2-7, with 10 bases matching TRBD1. Trimming at V came to 1 base and at J to 4 bases, leaving 4 bases not matched to a gene. Per the germline V gene, CDR1 is SQVTM and CDR2 is ANQGSEA. The CDR3 runs to 14 residues.

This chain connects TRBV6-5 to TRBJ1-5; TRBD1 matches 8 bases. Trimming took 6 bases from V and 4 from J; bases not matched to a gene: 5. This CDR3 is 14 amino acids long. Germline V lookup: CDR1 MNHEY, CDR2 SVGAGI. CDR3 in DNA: TGTGCCAGCAGCCCCAACAGGGGGAATCAGCCCCAGCATTTT. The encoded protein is CASSPNRGNQPQHF.

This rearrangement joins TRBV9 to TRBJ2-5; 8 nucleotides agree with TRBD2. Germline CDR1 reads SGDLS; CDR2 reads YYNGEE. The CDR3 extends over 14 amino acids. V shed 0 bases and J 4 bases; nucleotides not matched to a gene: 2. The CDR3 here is CASSVGSGRETQYF. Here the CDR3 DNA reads TGTGCCAGCAGCGTAGGGAGCGGGAGAGAGACCCAGTACTTC.

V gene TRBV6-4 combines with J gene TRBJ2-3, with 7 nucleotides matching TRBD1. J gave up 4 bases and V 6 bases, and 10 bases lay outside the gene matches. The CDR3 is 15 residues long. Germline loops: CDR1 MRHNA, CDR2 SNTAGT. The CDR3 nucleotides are TGTGCCAGCAGCCTCCAATCGACAGGGTCAGATACGCAGTATTTT. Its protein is CASSLQSTGSDTQYF.

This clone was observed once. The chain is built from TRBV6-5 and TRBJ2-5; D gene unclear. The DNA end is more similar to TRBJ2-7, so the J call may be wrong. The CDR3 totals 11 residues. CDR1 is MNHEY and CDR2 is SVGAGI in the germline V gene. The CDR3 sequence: CASSYRDEQYF. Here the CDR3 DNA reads TGTGCCAGCAGTTACAGAGACGAGCAGTACTTC.

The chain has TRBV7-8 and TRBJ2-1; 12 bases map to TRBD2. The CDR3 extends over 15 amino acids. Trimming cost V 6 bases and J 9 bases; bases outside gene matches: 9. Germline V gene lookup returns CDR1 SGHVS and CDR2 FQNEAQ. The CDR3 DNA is TGTGCCAGCAGGACCGCTAGCGGGAGGGCCACTGAGCAGTTCTTC. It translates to CASRTASGRATEQFF.

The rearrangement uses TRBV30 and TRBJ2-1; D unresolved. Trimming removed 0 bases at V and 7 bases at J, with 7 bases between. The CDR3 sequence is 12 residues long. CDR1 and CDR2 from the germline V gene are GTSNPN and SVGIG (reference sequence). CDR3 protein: CAWSVLVNEQFF. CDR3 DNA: TGTGCCTGGAGTGTTTTAGTTAATGAGCAGTTCTTC.

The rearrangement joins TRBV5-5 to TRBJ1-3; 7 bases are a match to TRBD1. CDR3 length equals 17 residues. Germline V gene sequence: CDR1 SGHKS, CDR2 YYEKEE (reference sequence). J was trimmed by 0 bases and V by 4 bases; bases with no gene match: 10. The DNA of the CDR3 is TGTGCCAGCAGCCCGGCTGGGACAGTAATCTCTGGAAACACCATATATTTT. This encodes CASSPAGTVISGNTIYF.

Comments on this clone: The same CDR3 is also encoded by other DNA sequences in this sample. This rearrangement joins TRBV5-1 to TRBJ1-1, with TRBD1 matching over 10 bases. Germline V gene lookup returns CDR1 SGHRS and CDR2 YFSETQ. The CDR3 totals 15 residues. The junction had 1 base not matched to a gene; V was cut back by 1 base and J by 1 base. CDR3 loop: CASSLRTGGNTEAFF. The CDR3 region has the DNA TGCGCCAGCAGCTTGAGGACAGGGGGGAACACTGAAGCTTTCTTT. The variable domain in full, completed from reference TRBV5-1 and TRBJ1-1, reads KAGVTQTPRYLIKTRGQQVTLSCSPISGHRSVSWYQQTPGQGLQFLFEYFSETQRNKGNFPGRFSGRQFSNSRSEMNVSTLELGDSALYLCASSLRTGGNTEAFFGQGTRLTVV.

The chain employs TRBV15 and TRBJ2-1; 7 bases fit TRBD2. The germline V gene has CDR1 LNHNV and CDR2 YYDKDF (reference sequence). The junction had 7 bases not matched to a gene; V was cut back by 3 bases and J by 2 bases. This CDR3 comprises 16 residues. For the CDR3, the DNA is TGTGCCACCAGCAGGGGGGGGGAGGCCGCCTACAATGAGCAGTTCTTC. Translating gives CATSRGGEAAYNEQFF. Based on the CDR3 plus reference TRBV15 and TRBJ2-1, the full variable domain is DAMVIQNPRYQVTQFGKPVTLSCSQTLNHNVMYWYQQKSSQAPKLLFHYYDKDFNNEADTPDNFQSRRPNTSFCFLDIRSPGLGDTAMYLCATSRGGEAAYNEQFFGPGTRLTVL.

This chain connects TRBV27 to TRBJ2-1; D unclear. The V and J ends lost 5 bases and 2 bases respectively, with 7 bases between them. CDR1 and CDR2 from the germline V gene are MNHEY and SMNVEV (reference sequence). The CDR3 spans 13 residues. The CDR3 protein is CASSGDPYNEQFF. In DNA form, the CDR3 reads TGTGCCAGCAGTGGCGACCCCTACAATGAGCAGTTCTTC.

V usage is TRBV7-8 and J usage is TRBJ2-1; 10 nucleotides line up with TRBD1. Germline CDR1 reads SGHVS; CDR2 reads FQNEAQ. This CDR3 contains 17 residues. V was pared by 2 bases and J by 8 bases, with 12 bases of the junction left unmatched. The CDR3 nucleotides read TGTGCCAGCAGCTTAAAGTTTTATTCGGGGACAGGGGATGAGCAGTTCTTC. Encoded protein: CASSLKFYSGTGDEQFF. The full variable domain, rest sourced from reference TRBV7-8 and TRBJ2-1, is GAGVSQSPRYKVAKRGQDVALRCDPISGHVSLFWYQQALGQGPEFLTYFQNEAQLDKSGLPSDRFFAERPEGSVSTLKIQRTQQEDSAVYLCASSLKFYSGTGDEQFFGPGTRLTVL.

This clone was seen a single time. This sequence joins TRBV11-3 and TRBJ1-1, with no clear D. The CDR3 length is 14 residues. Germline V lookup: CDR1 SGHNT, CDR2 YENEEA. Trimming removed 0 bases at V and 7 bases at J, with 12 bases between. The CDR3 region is CASSLDSSYNEAFF. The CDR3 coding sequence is TGTGCCAGCAGCTTAGACAGCAGCTACAATGAAGCTTTCTTT. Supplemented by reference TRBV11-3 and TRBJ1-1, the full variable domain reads EAGVVQSPRYKIIEKKQPVAFWCNPISGHNTLYWYLQNLGQGPELLIRYENEEAVDDSQLPKDRFSAERLKGVDSTLKIQPAELGDSAVYLCASSLDSSYNEAFFGQGTRLTVV.